These 20 T cell receptor beta chains were all obtained from the same sample, sequenced in a study of T-cell reconstitution after alpha-beta-depleted transplantation in children. Unique molecular identifiers were incorporated into the prepared TCRbeta library. TCRdb itself ran the PCR reads through MiXCR, one entry per CDR3 protein. The repertoire holds hundreds of thousands of distinct CDR3 sequences, with 10% to 15% as singletons. Sequencing was performed on PBMCs, mostly from graft donor cells, taken 360 days after TCRalphabeta/CD19-depleted stem cell transplant. The origin of the receptors is a male patient younger than 18 who had a stem cell transplant for acute myeloid leukemia, so the T cells may come from the graft donor.

This clonotype has just a few counts. The chain uses TRBV29-1 and TRBJ2-7, with D possibly matching TRBD2 (5 bases). The CDR3 contains 12 residues. In germline, CDR1 is SQVTM, CDR2 ANQGSEA. The V end was cut by 2 bases, the J end by 11 bases, with 16 bases between. The CDR3 sequence is CSVELGWGAEYF. In DNA form, the CDR3 reads TGCAGCGTTGAACTGGGATGGGGAGCAGAGTACTTC.

This clonotype was seen many times. The chain carries TRBV29-1 and TRBJ2-1; 12 nucleotides agree with TRBD2. Germline V gene lookup returns CDR1 SQVTM and CDR2 ANQGSEA. The V gene end was trimmed by 8 bases and the J gene end by 9 bases; junction bases not matched to a gene: 8. This CDR3 has 13 residues. The CDR3 loop is CSSLAGGPGEQFF. CDR3 DNA sequence: TGCAGCAGCCTAGCGGGAGGGCCAGGTGAGCAGTTCTTC.

The rearrangement links TRBV7-3 to TRBJ2-1; D is uncertain. Germline CDR1 reads SGHTA; CDR2 reads FQGTGA. The V end lost 3 bases, the J end lost 5 bases, and 8 bases lay between the germline ends. This CDR3 is built from 13 residues. The CDR3 nucleotides read TGTGCCAGCAGCTTCGAGAACGACAATGAGCAGTTCTTC. This sequence encodes CASSFENDNEQFF. Supplemented by reference TRBV7-3 and TRBJ2-1, the full variable domain reads GAGVSQTPSNKVTEKGKYVELRCDPISGHTALYWYRQSLGQGPEFLIYFQGTGAADDSGLPNDRFFAVRPEGSVSTLKIQRTERGDSAVYLCASSFENDNEQFFGPGTRLTVL.

V gene TRBV12-3 or TRBV12-4 combines with J gene TRBJ2-7, with D possibly TRBD2 on 5 matching bases. The V gene lost 6 bases and the J gene lost 3 bases, with 9 bases spanning the gap. This CDR3 contains 12 residues. CDR3 coding DNA: TGTGCCAGCAGCCTCGACTACTACGAGCAGTACTTC. This sequence encodes CASSLDYYEQYF.

The gene calls are TRBV6-2 or TRBV6-3 and TRBJ2-6; D call uncertain. Germline-derived CDR1 and CDR2 are MNHEY and SVGEGT. This CDR3 has 16 residues. With 2 bases removed from V and 0 bases from J, the gap between germline ends came to 8 bases. The CDR3 protein is CASSYTHFSGANVLTF. The DNA of the CDR3 is TGTGCCAGCAGTTACACACACTTCTCTGGGGCCAACGTCCTGACTTTC.

The chain is built from TRBV20-1 and TRBJ2-5; 7 nucleotides agree with TRBD1. V shed 4 bases, J shed 2 bases, and the junction held 4 bases outside the gene matches. Per the germline V gene, CDR1 is DFQATT and CDR2 is SNEGSKA (reference sequence). The CDR3 runs 13 residues. The CDR3 is CSATGQDQETQYF. The CDR3 DNA is TGCAGTGCTACCGGACAGGATCAAGAGACCCAGTACTTC.

For the CDR3, the DNA is TGTGCCAGCAGACGACAGGGGAGGGCCAAAAACATTCAGTACTTC. Its protein product is CASRRQGRAKNIQYF. The chain links TRBV6-1 to TRBJ2-4; 8 bases align to TRBD1. This CDR3 comprises 15 residues. Germline CDR1 is MNHNS and CDR2 is SASEGT. V was pared by 6 bases and J by 1 base, with 5 bases of the junction left unmatched.

The chain joins TRBV20-1 to TRBJ2-1; D may be TRBD2 (5 bases). CDR3 length: 15 residues. The ends were cut back, 0 bases at V and 0 bases at J, with 9 bases in the middle. CDR1 DFQATT and CDR2 SNEGSKA come from the germline V gene (reference sequence). This CDR3 reads CSARESGSSYNEQFF. CDR3 DNA sequence: TGCAGTGCTAGAGAGAGCGGAAGCTCCTACAATGAGCAGTTCTTC.

This clonotype showed up just a few times. V is TRBV14 and J is TRBJ2-3, with TRBD2 as a possible D gene (6 bases). The CDR3 is 16 amino acids. With 2 bases removed from V and 0 bases from J, the gap between germline ends came to 12 bases. The germline V gene has CDR1 SGHDN and CDR2 FVKESK. CDR3 DNA: TGTGCCAGCAGCCAACCGGGACTTACTAGCACAGATACGCAGTATTTT. Protein product: CASSQPGLTSTDTQYF.

This clonotype was counted a few times. The chain is built from TRBV19 and TRBJ2-1; the match to TRBD2 covers 14 bases. The germline CDR1 and CDR2 sequences are LNHDA and SQIVND (reference sequence). V was clipped by 5 bases and J by 7 bases; unmatched bases: 7. The CDR3 is made up of 16 amino acids. CDR3 bases: TGTGCCAGTAGTCCCAGACTAGCGGGAGGGACAAATGAGCAGTTCTTC. This sequence encodes CASSPRLAGGTNEQFF.

This clonotype was counted many times. The rearrangement links TRBV28 to TRBJ1-1, with no clear D. CDR3 length equals 14 residues. The germline CDR1 and CDR2 sequences are MDHEN and SYDVKM. Between the trimmed V and J ends, which lost 5 bases and 1 base, there was a span of 11 bases. Here the CDR3 DNA reads TGTGCCAGCAGTCCGACTTTAGCGAACACTGAAGCTTTCTTT. This translates into CASSPTLANTEAFF.

The genes are TRBV7-9 and TRBJ2-5; 9 bases agree with TRBD2. V lost 3 bases and J lost 2; bases outside the gene matches: 4. Germline CDR1 reads SEHNR; CDR2 reads FQNEAQ (reference sequence). This CDR3 region has 15 residues. The chain's CDR3 is CASSFSLAGQETQYF. The CDR3 nucleotides are TGTGCCAGCAGCTTCTCACTAGCGGGTCAAGAGACCCAGTACTTC.

In this sample, this clonotype turned up a few times. The rearrangement joins TRBV21-1 to TRBJ1-3; TRBD1, as called in the table, went unchecked against the DNA. TRBV21-1 is a pseudogene segment. This CDR3 has 15 residues. The CDR3 sequence is CASSKGVDRRNTIYF. CDR3 in DNA: TGTGCCAGCAGCAAAGGGGTTGACAGAAGGAACACCATATATTTT.

In its sample, this clonotype was seen a few times. The chain employs TRBV29-1 and TRBJ2-7; no firm D call. CDR3 length: 11 amino acids. Germline V gives CDR1 SQVTM, CDR2 ANQGSEA. V lost 6 bases and J 3 bases, leaving 9 bases between the germline ends. This CDR3 is CSVSGNYEQYF. The CDR3 region has the DNA TGCAGCGTCAGTGGAAACTACGAGCAGTACTTC.

This clonotype was counted between two and nine times. The rearrangement uses TRBV28 and TRBJ1-6, with D possibly TRBD1 on 5 matching bases. Trimming shortened V by 6 bases and J by 9 bases, and 27 bases separated the two germline ends. The CDR3 runs 18 residues. Germline CDR1 is MDHEN and CDR2 is SYDVKM. As DNA, the CDR3 is TGTGCCAGCAGCTCCCTGGAACCAGGGATAAAACAAGGTTCACCCCTCCACTTT. Translating it yields CASSSLEPGIKQGSPLHF.

In this sample, this clonotype turned up a few times. The rearrangement links TRBV25-1 to TRBJ2-2; 7 nucleotides line up with TRBD2. This CDR3 spans 16 amino acids. Trimming at V came to 1 base and at J to 1 base, leaving 3 bases not matched to a gene. The germline CDR1 and CDR2 sequences are MGHDK and SYGVNS. In DNA, the CDR3 is TGTGCCAGCAGTGAATTGCGGGGGATGAACACCGGGGAGCTGTTTTTT. This encodes CASSELRGMNTGELFF.

This clonotype was seen many times. The rearrangement joins TRBV4-2 to TRBJ2-2; 10 nucleotides align to TRBD2. V dropped 2 bases and J dropped 5; count of bases not matched to a gene: 2. CDR3 length: 15 amino acids. Germline CDR1 reads LGHNA; CDR2 reads YNFKEQ. The chain's CDR3 is CASSQLAGVTGELFF. The CDR3 nucleotides are TGTGCCAGCAGCCAACTAGCGGGAGTTACCGGGGAGCTGTTTTTT.

The chain has TRBV12-3 or TRBV12-4 and TRBJ1-6; weak D call: TRBD1 (6 bases). V lost 4 bases and J lost 7, with 17 bases in between. This CDR3 is 16 amino acids long. Here the CDR3 reads CASSSDKTGLNSPLHF. In nucleotides, the CDR3 is TGTGCCAGCAGTTCGGACAAGACAGGCCTCAATTCACCCCTCCACTTT.

The chain employs TRBV29-1 and TRBJ2-1; 10 bases fit TRBD2. The germline gives CDR1 SQVTM, CDR2 ANQGSEA. CDR3 length: 15 amino acids. The J segment lost 7 bases and the V segment lost 6 bases, leaving 12 bases of the junction unmatched. CDR3 in DNA: TGCAGCGTACCAAGGGGGCTAGCGGGAGTTAATGAGCAGTTCTTC. Translating gives CSVPRGLAGVNEQFF.

In its sample, this clonotype was seen many times. The chain has TRBV20-1 and TRBJ2-3; 8 nucleotides align to TRBD1. This CDR3 comprises 13 residues. Germline V gene data show CDR1 as DFQATT and CDR2 as SNEGSKA (reference sequence). V shed 6 bases and J 5 bases; nucleotides not matched to a gene: 7. CDR3 in DNA: TGCAGTGCCCTTAGACAGGGGAGAGATACGCAGTATTTT. Residues: CSALRQGRDTQYF.